The 27 T cell receptor beta chains listed next were all sequenced from one sample in a study of cytomegalovirus exposure and HLA in healthy donors (TCRdb year 2017). Preparation of the library involved the immunoSEQ multiplex PCR assay. A mixture of 60 forward primers for TCR Vbeta segments and 13 reverse primers for TCR Jbeta segments was used in the multiplex PCR. TCRdb holds this immuneACCESS table with in-frame rearrangements only. Some clones are missing; in checked studies, unresolved V genes explain under half, and the rest has no known cause. This sample is represented by 90,000 or so clones; roughly 73% of them were singletons. The ten largest account for approximately 4% of the sample. Source material: PBMCs. The receptors stem from a male donor in good health and CMV-seropositive.

J is TRBJ2-7 and V is TRBV5-1; maybe TRBD2 (6 bases). V lost 4 bases, J lost 7 bases, and 21 bases lay in between. Germline V gene sequence: CDR1 SGHRS, CDR2 YFSETQ. The CDR3 consists of 15 residues. The CDR3 spells CASSTGAGLSPEQYF. The CDR3 coding sequence is TGCGCCAGCAGCACCGGTGCGGGGCTCAGTCCGGAGCAGTACTTC.

The J gene is TRBJ1-2, the V gene TRBV7-2; TRBD1 aligns across 9 bases. The CDR3 is made up of 13 amino acids. CDR1 SGHTA and CDR2 FQGNSA come from the germline V gene. Losses at the gene ends were 6 bases for V and 5 bases for J; bases not matched to a gene: 4. In DNA, the CDR3 is TGTGCCAGCAGACAGGGGGCCACATATGGCTACACCTTC. Translated, it gives CASRQGATYGYTF.

V and J are TRBV2 and TRBJ2-1; TRBD1 might be the D (6 bases). The CDR3 is 13 residues long. Germline V gene lookup returns CDR1 SNHLY and CDR2 FYNNEI. The V and J ends lost 7 bases and 7 bases respectively, with 14 bases between them. CDR3 bases: TGTGCCAGCACCGTACAGGGTTATAATGAGCAGTTCTTC. This codes for CASTVQGYNEQFF.

A note on this clone: A read error may produce the germline difference seen at one junction end. The chain employs TRBV27 and TRBJ2-3, with D perhaps TRBD2 (5 bases). Per germline, CDR1 MNHEY and CDR2 SMNVEV (reference sequence). CDR3 length: 14 amino acids. This CDR3 reads CASSILARTDAQYF. DNA for the CDR3: TGTGCCAGCAGTATTCTAGCTCGCACAGATGCGCAGTATTTT.

The rearrangement uses TRBV6-1 and TRBJ2-1; 9 bases align to TRBD1. The CDR3 sequence is 15 residues long. Germline trimming cut 4 bases from V and 4 bases from J; bases unmatched to any gene: 5. Germline loops: CDR1 MNHNS, CDR2 SASEGT. For the CDR3, the DNA is TGTGCCAGCAGTGGTCTCGGGACAGGGTACAATGAGCAGTTCTTC. Protein sequence: CASSGLGTGYNEQFF.

The chain uses TRBV28 and TRBJ1-1; 9 nucleotides match TRBD1. J was trimmed by 4 bases and V by 4 bases; bases with no gene match: 1. Germline V gives CDR1 MDHEN, CDR2 SYDVKM. The length of the CDR3 is 13 residues. The CDR3 DNA reads TGTGCCAGCAGTTACAGGGGGCCCACTGAAGCTTTCTTT. Amino acids: CASSYRGPTEAFF. The variable domain in full, with the rest retrieved from reference TRBV28 and TRBJ1-1, is DVKVTQSSRYLVKRTGEKVFLECVQDMDHENMFWYRQDPGLGLRLIYFSYDVKMKEKGDIPEGYSVSREKKERFSLILESASTNQTSMYLCASSYRGPTEAFFGQGTRLTVV.

This clone was seen once. The chain has TRBV11-3 and TRBJ1-1, with D possibly being TRBD1 (5 bases). CDR1 is SGHNT and CDR2 is YENEEA in the germline V gene. The CDR3 totals 13 residues. V lost 3 bases to trimming and J lost 1 base, with 6 bases between them. In nucleotides, the CDR3 is TGTGCCAGCAGCTTCGGGGGGAACACTGAAGCTTTCTTT. This sequence encodes CASSFGGNTEAFF.

The chain employs TRBV18 and TRBJ2-1; 7 nucleotides match TRBD2. V lost 1 base to trimming and J lost 5 bases; unmatched junction nucleotides: 2. CDR1 is KGHSH, CDR2 LQKENI, per germline. This CDR3 spans 14 amino acids. CDR3 loop: CASSPRGGDNEQFF. The DNA for the CDR3 is TGTGCCAGCTCACCACGCGGGGGTGACAATGAGCAGTTCTTC.

The table lists this clone with a few counts. This chain connects TRBV5-1 to TRBJ2-7, with TRBD1 identical over 7 bases. The CDR3 has 14 residues. Germline V gene sequence: CDR1 SGHRS, CDR2 YFSETQ. V lost 0 bases to trimming and J lost 3 bases; unmatched junction nucleotides: 3. The CDR3 region is CASSLGYRGYEQYF. The CDR3 bases are TGCGCCAGCAGCTTGGGATACAGGGGCTACGAGCAGTACTTC.

CDR3 in DNA: TGCGCCAGCAGCAACCAGGCCTCTGGGGCCAACGTCCTGACTTTC. It translates to CASSNQASGANVLTF. The chain recombines TRBV5-1 with TRBJ2-6; D gene uncertain. V lost 4 bases and J 0 bases, leaving 8 bases between the germline ends. The CDR3 covers 15 residues. Germline V gene lookup returns CDR1 SGHRS and CDR2 YFSETQ.

The CDR3 DNA sequence: TGTGCCAGCAGTTTCCCCCGAGGCGCGGGCAACTATGGCTACACCTTC. Its translation: CASSFPRGAGNYGYTF. The rearrangement links TRBV28 to TRBJ1-2; D ambiguous. The CDR3 totals 16 residues. The germline gives CDR1 MDHEN, CDR2 SYDVKM. Between the trimmed V and J ends, which lost 3 bases and 2 bases, there was a span of 16 bases.

The chain couples TRBV5-1 to TRBJ2-1, with 10 positions matching TRBD2. Germline loops: CDR1 SGHRS, CDR2 YFSETQ. There are 18 residues in the CDR3. V was pared by 0 bases and J by 5 bases, with 11 bases of the junction left unmatched. The CDR3 nucleotides read TGCGCCAGCAGCTTGGCCTCCCTAGCGGGAGTTGGTAACAATGAGCAGTTCTTC. This translates into CASSLASLAGVGNNEQFF.

The chain uses TRBV6-5 and TRBJ1-2, with D perhaps TRBD1 (5 bases). V dropped 6 bases and J dropped 2 bases, with 13 bases sitting between them. The CDR3 has 14 residues. The germline CDR1 and CDR2 sequences are MNHEY and SVGAGI. The CDR3 is CASRYPDTNYGYTF. CDR3 coding DNA: TGTGCCAGCAGGTACCCGGACACGAACTATGGCTACACCTTC.

This clone was counted a few times. Without the conserved terminal phenylalanine or tryptophan, this CDR3 likely stems from a read error. The limits of the CDR3 on the DNA are not certain, so only TCRdb's listed CDR3 is given. The rearrangement joins TRBV15 to TRBJ1-2; the D call TRBD1 from the table was never checked on the DNA. Germline lookup yields CDR1 LNHNV and CDR2 YYDKDF (reference sequence). Both ends counted, the CDR3 spans 14 residues. The CDR3 sequence is CATSREDRGNVRAL.

Details on this clone: The germline gene is not matched at one end of the junction; a read error may be the cause. V usage is TRBV30 and J usage is TRBJ1-2, with 10 bases fitting TRBD1. Looked up from germline, CDR1 is GTSNPN and CDR2 is SVGIG (reference sequence). The CDR3 has 12 residues. The CDR3: CAWSVTGTGDIF. The CDR3 bases are TGTGCCTGGAGTGTGACGGGGACAGGGGATATCTTC.

In its sample, this clone was seen a few times. V is TRBV11-2 and J is TRBJ2-1, with D perhaps TRBD1 (6 bases). The CDR3 is made up of 16 amino acids. Germline loops: CDR1 SGHAT, CDR2 FQNNGV. The ends were cut back, 1 base at V and 2 bases at J, with 12 bases in the middle. The CDR3 DNA sequence: TGTGCCAGCAGCTTAGTAACAGGGCTACCCTACAATGAGCAGTTCTTC. The encoded protein is CASSLVTGLPYNEQFF.

The CDR3 coding sequence is TGTGCCAGCAGTTTATTTGGCAGGGTGGGAAACACTGAAGCTTTCTTT. Protein sequence: CASSLFGRVGNTEAFF. The chain employs TRBV28 and TRBJ1-1, with a possible D match to TRBD1 (5 bases). Germline CDR1 reads MDHEN; CDR2 reads SYDVKM. The CDR3 is 16 residues long. V shed 1 base and J shed 2 bases, with 14 bases lying between them.

The V gene is TRBV27, the J gene TRBJ2-1, with 11 bases matching TRBD2. This CDR3 contains 18 residues. The germline V gene has CDR1 MNHEY and CDR2 SMNVEV (reference sequence). The junction had 13 bases not matched to a gene; V was cut back by 2 bases and J by 7 bases. The CDR3 DNA reads TGTGCCAGCAGTTTAAATAGCGGGAGGGCCATTACTCAGAATGAGCAGTTCTTC. It translates to CASSLNSGRAITQNEQFF.

This clone has just one count. The rearrangement links TRBV30 to TRBJ2-5; 7 bases are a match to TRBD1. V was clipped by 7 bases and J by 2 bases; unmatched bases: 4. The CDR3 loop spans 12 amino acids. Germline V gene lookup returns CDR1 GTSNPN and CDR2 SVGIG (reference sequence). The DNA of the CDR3 is TGTGCCTCGGGACAGAGACAAGAGACCCAGTACTTC. Translation: CASGQRQETQYF. Full variable domain (remainder filled in from reference TRBV30 and TRBJ2-5): SQTIHQWPATLVQPVGSPLSLECTVEGTSNPNLYWYRQAAGRGLQLLFYSVGIGQISSEVPQNLSASRPQDRQFILSSKKLLLSDSGFYLCASGQRQETQYFGPGTRLLVL.

The J gene is TRBJ1-2, the V gene TRBV27, with a weak D call TRBD1 (5 bases). The V gene's germline CDR1 is MNHEY and CDR2 SMNVEV (reference sequence). CDR3 size: 13 residues. V was cut by 2 bases and J by 3 bases, with 7 bases left in between. CDR3 coding DNA: TGTGCCAGCAGTTTAGGGGCCTACTATGGCTACACCTTC. It specifies CASSLGAYYGYTF.

The chain uses TRBV5-8 and TRBJ1-6; no clear D gene. Germline values: CDR1 SGHTS, CDR2 YDEGEE. The CDR3 sequence is 13 residues long. Trimming removed 1 base from V and 7 bases from J, with 6 bases in between. The CDR3 loop reads CASSLRSNSPLHF. Written as DNA, the CDR3 is TGTGCCAGCAGCTTGAGAAGCAATTCACCCCTCCACTTT.

The V call is TRBV29-1, the J call TRBJ1-4; D is ambiguous. The CDR3 loop spans 13 amino acids. Trimming cost V 7 bases and J 0 bases, with 9 bases left between them. The germline gives CDR1 SQVTM, CDR2 ANQGSEA. CDR3 nucleotides: TGCAGCGCATCAGTCACAACTAATGAAAAACTGTTTTTT. Translated, it gives CSASVTTNEKLFF.

This clone appeared a few times. The DNA for the CDR3 is TGTGCCAGCAGCCTGGACATCCAATACGAGCAGTACTTC. This codes for CASSLDIQYEQYF. The chain links TRBV5-6 to TRBJ2-7, with D tentatively TRBD1 (5 bases). V was pared by 4 bases and J by 4 bases, with 12 bases between. Per germline, CDR1 SGHDT and CDR2 YYEEEE. This CDR3 contains 13 residues.

The V and J genes are TRBV28 and TRBJ2-7; 7 bases are a match to TRBD1. J gave up 4 bases and V 11 bases, and 8 bases lay outside the gene matches. This CDR3 region has 12 residues. Germline CDR1 MDHEN, CDR2 SYDVKM. The CDR3 coding sequence is TGTGCCGTAGACAGGGCAGGATACGAGCAGTACTTC. Encoded protein: CAVDRAGYEQYF.

The gene calls are TRBV4-1 and TRBJ1-2; D not certain. The length of the CDR3 is 15 residues. Germline V gene data show CDR1 as MGHRA and CDR2 as YSYEKL. The V gene lost 0 bases and the J gene lost 4 bases, with 12 bases spanning the gap. The chain's CDR3 is CASSQDSLSPYGYTF. CDR3 DNA: TGCGCCAGCAGCCAAGACTCACTGAGTCCCTATGGCTACACCTTC.

The CDR3 region is CSVEGGEDRVDGYTF. CDR3 coding DNA: TGCAGCGTTGAAGGTGGCGAGGACAGGGTAGATGGCTACACCTTC. The chain recombines TRBV29-1 with TRBJ1-2, with 8 bases fitting TRBD1. V lost 1 base to trimming and J lost 6 bases; unmatched junction nucleotides: 10. Germline CDR1 SQVTM, CDR2 ANQGSEA. The CDR3 contains 15 residues.

The CDR3 coding sequence is TGTGCCAGCAGGGGGGCCTACGAGCAGTACTTC. Its translation is CASRGAYEQYF. V gene TRBV25-1 combines with J gene TRBJ2-5; perhaps D is TRBD1 or TRBD2 (5 bases each). The J call may be faulty, since TRBJ2-7 better matches the DNA end. The CDR3 loop spans 11 amino acids. CDR1 MGHDK and CDR2 SYGVNS come from the germline V gene.